This T cell receptor (beta chain) was sequenced for a study of early T cells in non-severe SARS-CoV-2 infection. Study at large: Chains from this unsorted whole-blood bulk RNA could not be paired.

This CDR3 comprises 11 residues. V dropped 8 bases and J dropped 6 bases, with 8 bases sitting between them. Germline V gene lookup returns CDR1 LGHDT and CDR2 YNNKEL (reference sequence). Individual cDNA molecules each received unique molecular identifiers attached to them. TCRdb called the 5' RACE reads again in MiXCR, with one record for every CDR3 protein. Found here are more than 60,000 distinct CDR3 sequences, less than 5.5% of them singletons; the top ten hold just under 5%. General study points: Private and CD4 specificities were missed by VDJdb matching, skewed to anti-spike CD8.

As for this clonotype: Its antigen is unknown.

V usage is TRBV3-1 and J usage is TRBJ1-3; D is unclear. Material: whole blood. This clonotype originated in an adult who was a healthcare worker with PCR-confirmed SARS-CoV-2 infection or an uninfected control (not recorded which). The CDR3 loop is CASGDQNTIYF. The CDR3 DNA is TGTGCCAGCGGGGATCAAAACACCATATATTTT. Supplemented by reference TRBV3-1 and TRBJ1-3, the full variable domain reads DTAVSQTPKYLVTQMGNDKSIKCEQNLGHDTMYWYKQDSKKFLKIMFSYNNKELIINETVPNRFSPKSPDKAHLNLHINSLELGDSAVYFCASGDQNTIYFGEGSWLTVV.